The 5 T cell receptor beta chains below come from one sample, sequenced in a study of shared clonotypes between healthy human individuals. Here immunoSEQ multiplex PCR was the method, and the copy in TCRdb shows in-frame clones only, minus some. This table has around 1,000,000 clones, 70% to 85% appearing once. The specimen was memory CD4+ T cells from PBMCs. Subset described: CD45RA-negative fraction. Every receptor here comes from a man aged 18 to 30 in good health. Some clones in this sample may be carry-over from other donors' samples.

This clone was detected once. The rearrangement links TRBV13 to TRBJ2-4; the D gene could be TRBD1 or TRBD2 (5 bases each). CDR3 length: 17 residues. V lost 2 bases, J lost 6 bases, and 20 bases lay in between. From germline, CDR1 is PRHDT and CDR2 FYEKMQ (reference sequence). The CDR3 region is CASSLRMRSSQGNIQYF. The DNA for the CDR3 is TGTGCCAGCAGCTTACGGATGAGATCTAGCCAGGGAAACATTCAGTACTTC. Full variable domain (remainder filled in from reference TRBV13 and TRBJ2-4): AAGVIQSPRHLIKEKRETATLKCYPIPRHDTVYWYQQGPGQDPQFLISFYEKMQSDKGSIPDRFSAQQFSDYHSELNMSSLELGDSALYFCASSLRMRSSQGNIQYFGAGTRLSVL.

Concerning this clone: The same CDR3 is also encoded by other DNA sequences in this sample. The chain employs TRBV29-1 and TRBJ2-3; perhaps TRBD2 as D (5 bases). V lost 0 bases to trimming and J lost 6 bases, with 7 bases between them. This CDR3 has 12 amino acids. The germline V gene has CDR1 SQVTM and CDR2 ANQGSEA. The chain's CDR3 is CSVEDRGDTQYF. The CDR3 DNA reads as TGCAGCGTTGAAGATCGCGGGGATACGCAGTATTTT.

This clone was detected a few times. The genes are TRBV5-4 and TRBJ2-2; perhaps TRBD2 as D (6 bases). The germline gives CDR1 SGHNT, CDR2 YYREEE (reference sequence). The CDR3 covers 15 residues. V dropped 2 bases and J dropped 0 bases, with 8 bases sitting between them. The CDR3 nucleotides are TGTGCCAGCAGCTTCAGGGACTCGAACACCGGGGAGCTGTTTTTT. Residues: CASSFRDSNTGELFF. Together with reference TRBV5-4 and TRBJ2-2, the CDR3 gives the full variable domain: ETGVTQSPTHLIKTRGQQVTLRCSSQSGHNTVSWYQQALGQGPQFIFQYYREEENGRGNFPPRFSGLQFPNYSSELNVNALELDDSALYLCASSFRDSNTGELFFGEGSRLTVL.

With respect to this clone: The same CDR3 arises from other DNA sequences in this sample as well. The rearrangement links TRBV5-4 to TRBJ2-6; D is perhaps TRBD1 (5 bases). V lost 1 base and J lost 0, with 5 bases in between. The CDR3 extends over 15 amino acids. The germline V gene has CDR1 SGHNT and CDR2 YYREEE (reference sequence). The DNA of the CDR3 is TGTGCCAGCAGCTTGACAGGCTCTGGGGCCAACGTCCTGACTTTC. This translates into CASSLTGSGANVLTF.

The genes are TRBV7-9 and TRBJ1-2; no reliable D call. V gave up 1 base and J gave up 8 bases, with 11 bases separating them. This CDR3 region has 13 residues. From germline, CDR1 is SEHNR and CDR2 FQNEAQ (reference sequence). The CDR3 spells CASSLDSGVGYTF. Written as DNA, the CDR3 is TGTGCCAGCAGCTTAGATTCCGGGGTCGGCTACACCTTC.